This entry lists 15 T cell receptor beta chains sequenced from one sample in a study of Graves' ophthalmopathy and Graves' hyperthyroidism (dated by TCRdb to 2017 to 2018). Reads for this sample came from an Illumina HiSeq 2000. TCR beta CDR3 regions were amplified from RNA transcripts for repertoire sequencing. HTBI primers and the Qiagen OneStep RT-PCR kit were used in a first-round RT-PCR, which was followed by a second-round multiplex PCR, size selection and purification. TCRdb's own reprocessing of the public reads used fastp at Q25 and MiXCR and kept productive beta chains. Here each entry gathers all rows of one CDR3 protein and keeps the most common genes and DNA. A total of approximately 500,000 distinct CDR3 sequences appear in this sample, approximately 15% of them only once. The ten largest clones capture about 10% of the sample. The sequenced sample was blood. These receptors were obtained from a young woman with Graves' ophthalmopathy. Donor details come from another sample of the same person, matched by shared clones.

This clonotype was counted at least ten times. J is TRBJ1-2 and V is TRBV20-1, with no clear D. With 6 bases removed from V and 7 bases from J, the gap between germline ends came to 15 bases. Germline V lookup: CDR1 DFQATT, CDR2 SNEGSKA (reference sequence). The CDR3 consists of 12 residues. The CDR3 region is CSAPRSGRGYTF. CDR3 in DNA: TGCAGTGCCCCTCGTTCCGGACGTGGCTACACCTTC.

Only a few counts were recorded for this clonotype. V gene TRBV19 combines with J gene TRBJ1-6, with D perhaps TRBD1 (6 bases). The CDR3 is made up of 14 amino acids. Germline V gene data show CDR1 as LNHDA and CDR2 as SQIVND (reference sequence). V lost 3 bases, J lost 7 bases, and 10 bases lay in between. Here the CDR3 reads CASSIPGANSPLHF. The CDR3 coding sequence is TGTGCCAGTAGTATCCCAGGGGCGAATTCACCCCTCCACTTT.

The rearrangement uses TRBV6-2 or TRBV6-3 and TRBJ2-7, with D uncertain. The germline CDR1 and CDR2 sequences are MNHEY and SVGEGT. The V end lost 4 bases, the J end lost 0 bases, and 10 bases lay between the germline ends. The length of the CDR3 is 14 residues. The CDR3 is CASSLGYSSYEQYF. In DNA form, the CDR3 reads TGTGCCAGCAGTTTAGGCTACAGCTCCTACGAGCAGTACTTC.

This clonotype was seen repeatedly, ten times or more. V gene TRBV24-1 combines with J gene TRBJ1-2; D is undetermined. V was shortened by 6 bases and J by 9 bases, with 13 bases between the two germline ends. Germline CDR1 KGHDR, CDR2 SFDVKD. There are 12 residues in the CDR3. CDR3 coding DNA: TGTGCCACCAGTCAAAGCGGGGTCCGCTACACCTTC. Translated, it gives CATSQSGVRYTF.

This clonotype was recorded many times. The V call is TRBV2, the J call TRBJ1-5, with D unclear. V was shortened by 4 bases and J by 4 bases, with 8 bases between the two germline ends. This CDR3 is 13 amino acids long. The germline V gene has CDR1 SNHLY and CDR2 FYNNEI. CDR3 protein: CASSVEGNQPQHF. The CDR3 nucleotides read TGTGCCAGCAGTGTTGAAGGGAATCAGCCCCAGCATTTT.

This clonotype appeared many times. This chain's CDR3 is CSASLGRGLGNQPQHF. CDR3 DNA: TGCAGTGCTAGTCTGGGTAGGGGACTCGGCAATCAGCCCCAGCATTTT. The gene calls are TRBV20-1 and TRBJ1-5; possible D gene TRBD1, 5 bases. CDR1 DFQATT and CDR2 SNEGSKA come from the germline V gene (reference sequence). V was pared by 3 bases and J by 2 bases, with 17 bases between. The CDR3 runs to 16 residues.

This chain joins TRBV18 and TRBJ1-1; D possibly corresponds to TRBD1 (6 bases). This CDR3 has 16 amino acids. Germline assignment: CDR1 KGHSH and CDR2 LQKENI. V was pared by 3 bases and J by 2 bases, with 16 bases between. CDR3 sequence: CASSPSPPRGNTEAFF. The CDR3 bases are TGTGCCAGCTCACCGTCACCCCCCAGGGGTAACACTGAAGCTTTCTTT.

This clonotype was picked up many times. The gene calls are TRBV6-1 and TRBJ1-3, with a possible D match to TRBD1 (5 bases). There are 14 residues in the CDR3. Germline CDR1 and CDR2: MNHNS and SASEGT. Trimming removed 5 bases at V and 1 base at J, with 9 bases between. CDR3 loop: CASSRGRSGNTIYF. As DNA, the CDR3 is TGTGCCAGCAGTAGGGGAAGATCTGGAAACACCATATATTTT.

The table lists this clonotype with a few counts. The chain uses TRBV25-1 and TRBJ2-3; D is unresolved. This CDR3 has 11 amino acids. Deletions cut 5 bases from V and 4 bases from J, with 4 bases between. Germline-derived CDR1 and CDR2 are MGHDK and SYGVNS. This CDR3 is CASSFPDTQYF. In DNA form, the CDR3 reads TGTGCCAGCAGTTTTCCAGATACGCAGTATTTT.

This clonotype was seen a few times. The gene calls are TRBV30 and TRBJ2-7; 8 positions match TRBD2. J was trimmed by 1 base and V by 3 bases; bases with no gene match: 8. In germline, CDR1 is GTSNPN, CDR2 SVGIG (reference sequence). The CDR3 is 15 residues long. CDR3 DNA: TGTGCCTGGAGCGACGGACTAGCTGCTTCCTACGAGCAGTACTTC. Translating gives CAWSDGLAASYEQYF.

This clonotype was seen repeatedly, ten times or more. The rearrangement links TRBV28 to TRBJ1-1; D might be TRBD1 (6 bases). The germline V gene has CDR1 MDHEN and CDR2 SYDVKM. This CDR3 has 15 residues. V lost 2 bases to trimming and J lost 1 base, with 11 bases between them. CDR3 residues: CASSLTRGWNTEAFF. DNA of the CDR3: TGTGCCAGCAGTTTAACCAGGGGTTGGAACACTGAAGCTTTCTTT.

This clonotype showed up just a few times. The CDR3 region is CASSWGPGEQYF. CDR3 coding DNA: TGTGCCAGCAGTTGGGGACCGGGTGAGCAGTACTTC. The rearrangement joins TRBV12-3 or TRBV12-4 to TRBJ2-7; D is possibly TRBD1 or TRBD2 (5 bases each). The CDR3 runs to 12 residues. Trimming took 4 bases from V and 7 from J, leaving 11 bases between them.

This clonotype was counted at least ten times. The CDR3 loop reads CASSFDRLRGYTF. The CDR3 coding sequence is TGTGCCAGCAGTTTCGACAGACTGCGGGGCTACACCTTC. The chain has TRBV27 and TRBJ1-2, with D possibly matching TRBD1 (5 bases). The ends were cut back, 3 bases at V and 8 bases at J, with 13 bases in the middle. The CDR3 consists of 13 residues. Germline lookup yields CDR1 MNHEY and CDR2 SMNVEV (reference sequence).

This clonotype occurred a few times. The DNA for the CDR3 is TGTGCCAGTAACATCCAAGGGCTAGAGACCGGGGAGCTGTTTTTT. Translated, it gives CASNIQGLETGELFF. The chain links TRBV6-1 to TRBJ2-2; D is uncertain. Germline CDR1 and CDR2: MNHNS and SASEGT. The CDR3 loop spans 15 amino acids. Between the trimmed V and J ends, which lost 9 bases and 5 bases, there was a span of 19 bases.

This clonotype occurred a few times. The CDR3 loop reads CASARAHEVQPQHF. CDR3 coding DNA: TGTGCCAGCGCCAGGGCGCACGAGGTGCAGCCCCAGCATTTT. The chain joins TRBV28 to TRBJ1-5, with D possibly being TRBD1 (5 bases). The V gene's germline CDR1 is MDHEN and CDR2 SYDVKM. CDR3 size: 14 residues. Trimming pared 8 bases from V and 7 bases from J, leaving 18 bases between.